Shown below are 2 T cell receptor beta chains from a single sample sequenced in a study of ipilimumab plus nivolumab after autologous stem cell transplantation. This table comes from immunoSEQ multiplex PCR, and its TCRdb copy is limited to in-frame clones, with some not included. The sample holds 84,000 or so clones, under 85% seen once. The sample here was PBMCs, taken in a trial of ipilimumab plus nivolumab as post-transplant consolidation. The receptors come from a male donor with diffuse large B-cell lymphoma.

V usage is TRBV2 and J usage is TRBJ1-5; 7 bases match TRBD1. The trim removed 6 bases at V and 1 base at J, leaving 6 bases unmatched. The CDR3 loop spans 15 amino acids. CDR1 and CDR2 from the germline V gene are SNHLY and FYNNEI. DNA of the CDR3: TGTGCCAGCAGGAGGGGACAGTCGAGCAATCAGCCCCAGCATTTT. Protein product: CASRRGQSSNQPQHF.

V and J are TRBV7-3 and TRBJ2-1, with 9 bases matching TRBD1. In germline, CDR1 is SGHTA, CDR2 FQGTGA. Trimming cost V 5 bases and J 9 bases; bases outside gene matches: 11. The CDR3 is 15 amino acids. CDR3 in amino acids: CASSIGQGRRGEQFF. The CDR3 nucleotides read TGTGCCAGCAGCATCGGACAGGGGCGGCGCGGTGAGCAGTTCTTC.